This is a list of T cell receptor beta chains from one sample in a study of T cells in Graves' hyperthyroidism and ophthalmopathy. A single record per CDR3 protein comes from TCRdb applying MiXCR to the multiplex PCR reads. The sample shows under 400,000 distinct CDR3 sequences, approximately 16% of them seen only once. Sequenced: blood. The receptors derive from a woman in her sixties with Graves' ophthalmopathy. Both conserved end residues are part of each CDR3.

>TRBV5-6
CASSFQGANEQFF
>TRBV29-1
CSVDSDFYNEQFF
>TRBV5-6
CASTLKSYNEQFF
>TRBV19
CASSRDREVYNEQFF
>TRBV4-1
CASNQGTAAGNQPQHF
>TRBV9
CASSGKGSDTDTQYF
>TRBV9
CASSPVGRYEQYF
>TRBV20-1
CSARELASGTDTQYF
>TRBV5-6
CASSLQGQGVYEQYF
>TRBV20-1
CSASLGAYYEQYF
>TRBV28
CASSLPGQGGDEQYF